The clone carrying this T cell receptor beta chain appeared a few times. Antigen: not known. This entry belongs to a study of cytomegalovirus exposure and HLA in healthy donors. Study details: Findings of an earlier analysis included around 100 million unique TCR beta sequences from some 200 million T cells. Study-wide points: In vitro testing confirmed a few CMV-associated chains as specific for CMV antigens. Further analysis, carried out later, found HLA-associated TCR beta chains more clonally expanded than equally common other chains.

Per the germline V gene, CDR1 is SGHDT and CDR2 is YYEEEE. Trimming cost V 4 bases and J 1 base; bases outside gene matches: 5. This CDR3 contains 14 residues. Use of 60 Vbeta and 13 Jbeta primers characterized the PCR. This table comes from immunoSEQ multiplex PCR, and its TCRdb copy is limited to in-frame clones, with some not included. There are more than 95,000 clones in the sample; over 75% occur only once, and 5.8% lies in the top ten. At collection, donors were nominally healthy, but unrecorded immune exposures were probable. This chain uses TRBV5-6 with TRBJ2-7; 7 bases agree with TRBD1. The specimen was PBMCs. The sequence derives from a man in his 60s in good health and CMV-seropositive. CDR3 nucleotide sequence: TGTGCCAGCAGCGTGGGACAGCAATCCTACGAGCAGTACTTC. Translation gives CASSVGQQSYEQYF.